Listed below are T cell receptor beta chains from one sample, sequenced in a study of T cells in Graves' hyperthyroidism and ophthalmopathy. TCRdb re-called the multiplex PCR reads with MiXCR, one entry per CDR3 protein. The table records about 400,000 distinct CDR3 sequences, over 11% of them present only once. The material sequenced was blood. Receptors were obtained from a man aged 45-65 years with Graves' ophthalmopathy. Each CDR3 is given with its conserved first and last residue. Fields, in order: V gene, clone size, J gene, D gene, CDR3 length, CDR3 protein, CDR3 DNA. The D gene is left open where the match is weak. Expanded clones get a size class; other rows say once, few or many, or leave the size out.

v_call: TRBV4-2
clone_size: few
j_call: TRBJ2-1
d_call: NA
cdr3_length: 14
cdr3_aa: CASSQSSLINEQFF
cdr3_nt: TGTGCCAGCAGCCAATCCAGTTTGATCAATGAGCAGTTCTTC

v_call: TRBV13
clone_size: many
j_call: TRBJ1-4
d_call: NA
cdr3_length: 13
cdr3_aa: CASSPGQGEKLFF
cdr3_nt: TGTGCCAGCAGCCCTGGACAAGGTGAAAAACTGTTTTTT

v_call: TRBV28
clone_size: many
j_call: TRBJ2-7
d_call: NA
cdr3_length: 15
cdr3_aa: CASSLHPDGYYEQYF
cdr3_nt: TGTGCCAGCAGTTTGCACCCGGACGGATACTACGAGCAGTACTTC

v_call: TRBV7-2
clone_size: few
j_call: TRBJ2-7
d_call: TRBD1
cdr3_length: 14
cdr3_aa: CASSTDRGLGEQYF
cdr3_nt: TGTGCCAGCAGCACTGACAGGGGGCTTGGCGAGCAGTACTTC

v_call: TRBV29-1
clone_size: many
j_call: TRBJ1-1
d_call: NA
cdr3_length: 11
cdr3_aa: CSVARNTEAFF
cdr3_nt: TGCAGCGTTGCAAGGAACACTGAAGCTTTCTTT

v_call: TRBV11-2
clone_size: NA
j_call: TRBJ2-5
d_call: NA
cdr3_length: 15
cdr3_aa: CASSPQPLGRETQYF
cdr3_nt: TGTGCCAGCAGCCCACAACCTCTAGGTCGGGAGACCCAGTACTTC

v_call: TRBV12-3/TRBV12-4
clone_size: many
j_call: TRBJ2-7
d_call: NA
cdr3_length: 15
cdr3_aa: CASRLGSLSSYEQYF
cdr3_nt: TGTGCCAGCAGGCTGGGCTCCTTGAGCTCCTACGAGCAGTACTTC

v_call: TRBV9
clone_size: few
j_call: TRBJ2-5
d_call: TRBD2
cdr3_length: 16
cdr3_aa: CASSVASGSLGETQYF
cdr3_nt: TGTGCCAGCAGCGTAGCTAGCGGGAGCCTTGGTGAGACCCAGTACTTC

v_call: TRBV28
clone_size: NA
j_call: TRBJ1-3
d_call: TRBD1
cdr3_length: 15
cdr3_aa: CASSLRDRVGNTIYF
cdr3_nt: TGTGCCAGCAGCCTCCGGGACAGGGTTGGAAACACCATATATTTT

v_call: TRBV5-8
clone_size: many
j_call: TRBJ2-3
d_call: TRBD2
cdr3_length: 16
cdr3_aa: CASSLGTSGRTDTQYF
cdr3_nt: TGTGCCAGCAGCTTAGGGACTAGCGGGAGGACAGATACGCAGTATTTT

v_call: TRBV20-1
clone_size: many
j_call: TRBJ2-1
d_call: NA
cdr3_length: 14
cdr3_aa: CSAKLREIVGEQFF
cdr3_nt: TGCAGTGCTAAACTGAGGGAGATAGTAGGTGAGCAGTTCTTC

v_call: TRBV6-1
clone_size: many
j_call: TRBJ1-6
d_call: TRBD1
cdr3_length: 15
cdr3_aa: CASIYGGTGVSPLHF
cdr3_nt: TGTGCCAGCATCTACGGGGGGACAGGGGTGTCACCCCTCCACTTT

v_call: TRBV18
clone_size: few
j_call: TRBJ2-5
d_call: NA
cdr3_length: 16
cdr3_aa: CASSPGKEGLRETQYF
cdr3_nt: TGTGCCAGCTCACCAGGAAAAGAAGGGTTGCGGGAGACCCAGTACTTC

v_call: TRBV4-1
clone_size: NA
j_call: TRBJ2-1
d_call: NA
cdr3_length: 14
cdr3_aa: CASSPDMGYNEQFF
cdr3_nt: TGCGCCAGCAGCCCTGATATGGGGTACAATGAGCAGTTCTTC

v_call: TRBV5-1
clone_size: NA
j_call: TRBJ2-3
d_call: TRBD2
cdr3_length: 18
cdr3_aa: CASSQNPGLAGSTDTQYF
cdr3_nt: TGCGCCAGCAGCCAAAACCCGGGACTAGCGGGGAGCACAGATACGCAGTATTTT

v_call: TRBV20-1
clone_size: many
j_call: TRBJ2-7
d_call: TRBD1
cdr3_length: 13
cdr3_aa: CSVPDRGTYEQYF
cdr3_nt: TGCAGTGTTCCGGACAGGGGCACGTACGAGCAGTACTTC

v_call: TRBV28
clone_size: few
j_call: TRBJ2-1
d_call: NA
cdr3_length: 16
cdr3_aa: CASSPTGFSFYNEQFF
cdr3_nt: TGTGCCAGCAGCCCCACAGGGTTCAGCTTCTACAATGAGCAGTTCTTC

v_call: TRBV20-1
clone_size: many
j_call: TRBJ2-3
d_call: TRBD1
cdr3_length: 15
cdr3_aa: CSARSIGTGADTQYF
cdr3_nt: TGCAGTGCTAGATCCATCGGGACAGGGGCAGATACGCAGTATTTT

v_call: TRBV12-3/TRBV12-4
clone_size: many
j_call: TRBJ2-1
d_call: NA
cdr3_length: 15
cdr3_aa: CASSLGGSRYNEQFF
cdr3_nt: TGTGCCAGCAGTTTAGGGGGGTCGCGGTACAATGAGCAGTTCTTC

v_call: TRBV10-3
clone_size: few
j_call: TRBJ2-5
d_call: NA
cdr3_length: 16
cdr3_aa: CAISDRLEGRGETQYF
cdr3_nt: TGTGCCATCAGTGACAGGCTGGAGGGCCGGGGTGAGACCCAGTACTTC

v_call: TRBV5-1
clone_size: many
j_call: TRBJ2-1
d_call: TRBD1
cdr3_length: 17
cdr3_aa: CASPLSGAGGSYNEQFF
cdr3_nt: TGCGCAAGCCCCCTGTCCGGGGCAGGGGGTTCCTACAATGAGCAGTTCTTC

v_call: TRBV7-9
clone_size: NA
j_call: TRBJ1-2
d_call: NA
cdr3_length: 13
cdr3_aa: CASSLAWDYGYTF
cdr3_nt: TGTGCCAGCAGCTTAGCGTGGGACTATGGCTACACCTTC

v_call: TRBV29-1
clone_size: many
j_call: TRBJ1-2
d_call: NA
cdr3_length: 15
cdr3_aa: CSARHRSRDYYGYTF
cdr3_nt: TGCAGCGCGCGACACAGGTCCCGGGACTACTATGGCTACACCTTC

v_call: TRBV19
clone_size: once
j_call: TRBJ2-5
d_call: NA
cdr3_length: 14
cdr3_aa: CASSVPGRAETQYF
cdr3_nt: TGTGCCAGTAGTGTTCCGGGTCGCGCAGAGACCCAGTACTTC

v_call: TRBV7-9
clone_size: few
j_call: TRBJ2-5
d_call: NA
cdr3_length: 20
cdr3_aa: CASSLNPTLGGGGLQETQYF
cdr3_nt: TGTGCCAGCAGCTTAAACCCTACCTTAGGTGGGGGGGGCCTCCAAGAGACCCAGTACTTC

v_call: TRBV7-9
clone_size: once
j_call: TRBJ2-1
d_call: NA
cdr3_length: 13
cdr3_aa: CASSSGESYEQFF
cdr3_nt: TGTGCCAGCAGCTCAGGGGAGTCCTACGAGCAGTTCTTC

v_call: TRBV5-1
clone_size: few
j_call: TRBJ2-5
d_call: NA
cdr3_length: 14
cdr3_aa: CASSYQEYQETQYF
cdr3_nt: TGCGCCAGCAGCTATCAAGAGTACCAAGAGACCCAGTACTTC

v_call: TRBV27
clone_size: NA
j_call: TRBJ1-5
d_call: NA
cdr3_length: 14
cdr3_aa: CASRLTGGNQPQHF
cdr3_nt: TGTGCCAGCAGATTGACAGGTGGCAATCAGCCCCAGCATTTT

v_call: TRBV7-9
clone_size: many
j_call: TRBJ1-2
d_call: NA
cdr3_length: 13
cdr3_aa: CASSFPGAEGYTF
cdr3_nt: TGTGCCAGCAGCTTTCCGGGGGCGGAAGGCTACACCTTC

v_call: TRBV7-9
clone_size: few
j_call: TRBJ2-3
d_call: TRBD2
cdr3_length: 15
cdr3_aa: CASSLGASGKDTQYF
cdr3_nt: TGTGCCAGCAGCTTAGGGGCTAGCGGGAAAGATACGCAGTATTTT

v_call: TRBV6-1
clone_size: NA
j_call: TRBJ2-1
d_call: NA
cdr3_length: 14
cdr3_aa: CASSESGTFNEQFF
cdr3_nt: TGTGCCAGCAGTGAATCCGGGACATTCAATGAGCAGTTCTTC

v_call: TRBV9
clone_size: few
j_call: TRBJ1-6
d_call: NA
cdr3_length: 14
cdr3_aa: CASSADGTYSPLHF
cdr3_nt: TGTGCCAGCAGCGCCGACGGGACCTATTCACCCCTCCACTTT

v_call: TRBV4-1
clone_size: many
j_call: TRBJ1-5
d_call: NA
cdr3_length: 15
cdr3_aa: CASSQVRDSNQPQHF
cdr3_nt: TGCGCCAGCAGCCAAGTAAGAGATAGCAATCAGCCCCAGCATTTT

v_call: TRBV7-9
clone_size: NA
j_call: TRBJ1-1
d_call: NA
cdr3_length: 15
cdr3_aa: CASSPRSTMNTEAFF
cdr3_nt: TGTGCCAGCAGCCCACGATCAACCATGAACACTGAAGCTTTCTTT

v_call: TRBV15
clone_size: many
j_call: TRBJ1-1
d_call: NA
cdr3_length: 13
cdr3_aa: CATSGRKNTEAFF
cdr3_nt: TGTGCCACCAGCGGACGCAAGAACACTGAAGCTTTCTTT

v_call: TRBV7-9
clone_size: many
j_call: TRBJ1-5
d_call: NA
cdr3_length: 17
cdr3_aa: CASSSRGGGESNQPQHF
cdr3_nt: TGTGCCAGCAGCTCGAGGGGGGGTGGAGAGAGCAATCAGCCCCAGCATTTT

v_call: TRBV5-1
clone_size: many
j_call: TRBJ2-3
d_call: NA
cdr3_length: 14
cdr3_aa: CASSLSPSTDTQYF
cdr3_nt: TGCGCCAGCAGCTTGTCCCCTAGCACAGATACGCAGTATTTT

v_call: TRBV5-1
clone_size: few
j_call: TRBJ2-3
d_call: TRBD1
cdr3_length: 15
cdr3_aa: CASSDRGLRTDTQYF
cdr3_nt: TGCGCCAGCAGCGACAGGGGCCTGCGCACAGATACGCAGTATTTT

v_call: TRBV25-1
clone_size: few
j_call: TRBJ1-4
d_call: NA
cdr3_length: 14
cdr3_aa: CASSVPTKDEKLFF
cdr3_nt: TGTGCCAGCAGTGTTCCTACCAAAGATGAAAAACTGTTTTTT

v_call: TRBV18
clone_size: many
j_call: TRBJ2-3
d_call: NA
cdr3_length: 15
cdr3_aa: CASSPTRVGSDTQYF
cdr3_nt: TGTGCCAGCTCACCCACCAGGGTTGGGTCCGATACGCAGTATTTT

v_call: TRBV11-3
clone_size: NA
j_call: TRBJ1-3
d_call: TRBD1
cdr3_length: 19
cdr3_aa: CASSLSRPGQGARGNTIYF
cdr3_nt: TGTGCCAGCAGCTTATCCCGACCGGGACAGGGGGCACGTGGAAACACCATATATTTT

v_call: TRBV27
clone_size: many
j_call: TRBJ2-2
d_call: NA
cdr3_length: 16
cdr3_aa: CASSLGPRTNTGELFF
cdr3_nt: TGTGCCAGCAGTTTGGGACCGAGGACGAACACCGGGGAGCTGTTTTTT

v_call: TRBV28
clone_size: few
j_call: TRBJ2-1
d_call: TRBD1
cdr3_length: 13
cdr3_aa: CASTGTGDYEQFF
cdr3_nt: TGTGCCAGCACTGGGACAGGGGACTACGAGCAGTTCTTC

v_call: TRBV6-1
clone_size: NA
j_call: TRBJ2-7
d_call: TRBD2
cdr3_length: 16
cdr3_aa: CASSEATSGASYEQYF
cdr3_nt: TGTGCCAGCAGTGAAGCCACTAGCGGGGCTTCCTACGAGCAGTACTTC

v_call: TRBV20-1
clone_size: many
j_call: TRBJ1-2
d_call: NA
cdr3_length: 12
cdr3_aa: CSAAQGSYGYTF
cdr3_nt: TGCAGTGCGGCCCAGGGGAGCTATGGCTACACCTTC

v_call: TRBV11-3
clone_size: few
j_call: TRBJ1-1
d_call: TRBD1
cdr3_length: 13
cdr3_aa: CATQTGRDTEAFF
cdr3_nt: TGTGCCACCCAGACAGGGCGGGACACTGAAGCTTTCTTT

v_call: TRBV7-9
clone_size: many
j_call: TRBJ2-5
d_call: NA
cdr3_length: 13
cdr3_aa: CASSFASPETQYF
cdr3_nt: TGTGCCAGCAGCTTCGCTAGTCCAGAGACCCAGTACTTC

v_call: TRBV20-1
clone_size: many
j_call: TRBJ2-5
d_call: TRBD2
cdr3_length: 15
cdr3_aa: CSARVAGASWETQYF
cdr3_nt: TGCAGTGCTAGAGTAGCGGGAGCCTCATGGGAGACCCAGTACTTC

v_call: TRBV28
clone_size: once
j_call: TRBJ2-5
d_call: NA
cdr3_length: 13
cdr3_aa: CASTIPGVETQYF
cdr3_nt: TGTGCCAGCACTATACCAGGGGTAGAGACCCAGTACTTC

v_call: TRBV12-3/TRBV12-4
clone_size: few
j_call: TRBJ2-1
d_call: NA
cdr3_length: 12
cdr3_aa: CASSRGWNEQFF
cdr3_nt: TGTGCCAGCAGCCGTGGTTGGAATGAGCAGTTCTTC

v_call: TRBV10-2
clone_size: few
j_call: TRBJ2-1
d_call: TRBD2
cdr3_length: 17
cdr3_aa: CASSETRTSGSWYEQFF
cdr3_nt: TGCGCCAGCAGTGAGACTCGGACTAGCGGGAGTTGGTATGAGCAGTTCTTC